This T cell receptor (beta chain) was found in a study of blood T cell repertoires in COVID-19. For the study at large: Samples taken during acute and convalescent COVID-19 were collected in the United States, Italy and Spain.

Germline assignment: CDR1 LNHNV and CDR2 YYDKDF (reference sequence). V lost 0 bases, J lost 4 bases, and 4 bases stayed unmatched. CDR3 length: 16 residues. The cohort comprised adults aged 18 to 89 years residing in about two dozen US areas. In the original workflow: Quantification of nucleated cells was approximated via reference gene primer amplification. This table comes from immunoSEQ multiplex PCR, and its TCRdb copy is limited to in-frame clones, with some not included. The V and J calls and clone size come from that table; D and trimming were worked out from the DNA. The sample carries about 240,000 clones, 85% to 90% recorded once.

This chain uses TRBV15 with TRBJ2-5; 11 positions match TRBD1. This TCR was sampled from a woman younger than 45 who had recovered from COVID-19. The material sequenced was PBMCs or T cells enriched from blood (not recorded which). DNA for the CDR3: TGTGCCACCAGCAGAGAGGGGACAGGGGGGAGAGAGACCCAGTACTTC. Its translation is CATSREGTGGRETQYF. Combining the CDR3 with reference TRBV15 and TRBJ2-5 gives the whole variable domain DAMVIQNPRYQVTQFGKPVTLSCSQTLNHNVMYWYQQKSSQAPKLLFHYYDKDFNNEADTPDNFQSRRPNTSFCFLDIRSPGLGDTAMYLCATSREGTGGRETQYFGPGTRLLVL.